These 5 T cell receptor beta chains were sequenced from one sample in a study of shared clonotypes between healthy human individuals. Using immunoSEQ multiplex PCR, the repertoire was profiled, and TCRdb retains in-frame clones only, with some absent. The table shows over a million clones, with approximately 68% occurring only once. Input material: memory CD4+ T cells sorted from blood. Regarding subset: CD45RA-negative fraction. The source is a man aged 18 to 30 in good health.

In its sample, this clone was seen many times. The chain recombines TRBV6-5 with TRBJ2-7; 7 bases line up with TRBD1. The CDR3 extends over 14 amino acids. Losses at the gene ends were 2 bases for V and 4 bases for J; bases not matched to a gene: 5. The germline CDR1 and CDR2 sequences are MNHEY and SVGAGI. The CDR3 loop is CASSYGYRGYEQYF. DNA of the CDR3: TGTGCCAGCAGTTACGGTTACAGGGGTTACGAGCAGTACTTC.

CDR3 in amino acids: CASSLSGSPNQPQHF. CDR3 DNA sequence: TGCGCCAGCAGCTTGTCGGGGTCCCCCAATCAGCCCCAGCATTTT. V usage is TRBV5-1 and J usage is TRBJ1-5; unclear D gene. Trimming left V 1 base short and J 3 bases short, with 11 bases between. The CDR3 sequence is 15 residues long. Germline CDR1 reads SGHRS; CDR2 reads YFSETQ.

The J gene is TRBJ2-5, the V gene TRBV28, with D possibly being TRBD1 or TRBD2 (6 bases each). V dropped 6 bases and J dropped 5 bases, with 22 bases sitting between them. Germline V gives CDR1 MDHEN, CDR2 SYDVKM. CDR3 size: 16 residues. Here the CDR3 DNA reads TGTGCCAGCAGCGCCCCGAGGGGGGCCAGAAGGGAGACCCAGTACTTC. It codes for CASSAPRGARRETQYF.

This clone was detected only once. The chain links TRBV20-1 to TRBJ2-1; D is undetermined. CDR1 and CDR2 (germline): DFQATT, SNEGSKA (reference sequence). This CDR3 has 11 residues. V lost 4 bases to trimming and J lost 7 bases, with 8 bases between them. This CDR3 is CSAINQNEQFF. The CDR3 region has the DNA TGCAGTGCTATCAATCAGAATGAGCAGTTCTTC.

A few counts support this clone. The CDR3 DNA sequence: TGTGCCAGCAGTCTCCGGGACGGAGGTACTGAAGCTTTCTTT. As protein: CASSLRDGGTEAFF. The rearrangement uses TRBV6-5 and TRBJ1-1, with D possibly matching TRBD1 (5 bases). V gave up 5 bases and J gave up 5 bases, with 15 bases separating them. Germline CDR1 reads MNHEY; CDR2 reads SVGAGI. CDR3 size: 14 residues.